By frequency, the clone carrying this T cell receptor beta chain is medium-sized (0.01 to 0.1%). Investigators built TCR beta libraries using UMI-labeled 5' RACE. TCRdb reprocessed the 5' RACE reads and stores each CDR3 protein as one record, lacking DNA. The data show roughly 3,500 distinct CDR3 sequences, and the top ten clones hold around 20%. Germline assignment: CDR1 ENHRY and CDR2 SYGVKD. This CDR3 is built from 16 residues. This entry belongs to a study of human CD8 memory T cell subsets. Source material: CD8+ T cells from PBMCs. The V and J genes are TRBV10-3 and TRBJ1-3. The source of this sequence is a human donor in good health. The CDR3 sequence: CAISEDTVSSGNTIYF.